This passage covers 32 T cell receptor beta chains from one sample sequenced in a study of cytomegalovirus exposure and HLA in healthy donors. Primers: 60 Vbeta forward and 13 Jbeta reverse. TCRdb's copy holds only in-frame clones and misses some; the assay was immunoSEQ multiplex PCR. The sample lists approximately 100,000 clones, more than 75% occurring once. What was sequenced was PBMCs. The receptors derive from a middle-aged woman in good health and CMV-seropositive.

CDR3 nucleotide sequence: TGTGCCAGCCGTATAAACTACGAGCAGTACTTC. It translates to CASRINYEQYF. The chain couples TRBV6-1 to TRBJ2-7; D gene ambiguous. This CDR3 is built from 11 residues. Trimming stripped 8 bases from V and 3 bases from J, with 8 bases between. Germline CDR1 reads MNHNS; CDR2 reads SASEGT.

This clone was seen a single time. The chain uses TRBV29-1 and TRBJ2-1; 8 bases are a match to TRBD1. There are 14 residues in the CDR3. Germline loops: CDR1 SQVTM, CDR2 ANQGSEA. Unmatched junction bases numbered 14, after V lost 4 bases and J lost 12 bases. CDR3 DNA: TGCAGCGTTGGGGACGGGACAGGTGGCCCGGGGCAGTTCTTC. It is translated as CSVGDGTGGPGQFF.

There are a few counts of this clone. The V gene is TRBV6-6, the J gene TRBJ1-5; D is unresolved. The CDR3 extends over 16 amino acids. The germline CDR1 and CDR2 sequences are MNHNY and SVGAGI (reference sequence). Trimming left V 4 bases short and J 0 bases short, with 13 bases between. The CDR3 loop reads CASSSGSGYSNQPQHF. In DNA, the CDR3 is TGTGCCAGCAGTTCCGGGAGCGGATATAGCAATCAGCCCCAGCATTTT.

The chain is built from TRBV9 and TRBJ1-2; 9 bases map to TRBD1. This CDR3 spans 15 amino acids. Germline CDR1 reads SGDLS; CDR2 reads YYNGEE. V shed 4 bases and J 8 bases; nucleotides not matched to a gene: 12. The CDR3 protein is CASSLPRQGGVGYTF. The CDR3 nucleotides read TGTGCCAGCAGCCTCCCTCGACAGGGGGGAGTAGGCTACACCTTC.

This clone was detected only a few times. This chain uses TRBV18 with TRBJ1-1, with 8 positions matching TRBD1. Losses at the gene ends were 5 bases for V and 2 bases for J; bases not matched to a gene: 7. From germline, CDR1 is KGHSH and CDR2 LQKENI. This CDR3 has 15 residues. The CDR3 protein is CASSATGGRNTEAFF. The CDR3 DNA reads TGTGCCAGCTCAGCCACAGGGGGGAGAAACACTGAAGCTTTCTTT.

The genes are TRBV30 and TRBJ2-1, with D perhaps matching TRBD2 (6 bases). This CDR3 has 15 residues. Germline V gene sequence: CDR1 GTSNPN, CDR2 SVGIG (reference sequence). The V and J ends lost 3 bases and 7 bases respectively, with 19 bases between them. The CDR3 protein is CAWRGGRGTFNEQFF. The CDR3, as DNA: TGTGCCTGGAGGGGGGGACGGGGGACTTTTAATGAGCAGTTCTTC.

This chain links TRBV2 with TRBJ2-2; D is ambiguous. The CDR3 totals 12 residues. Germline V CDR1 and CDR2: SNHLY, FYNNEI. Between the trimmed V and J ends, which lost 7 bases and 3 bases, there was a span of 6 bases. Here the CDR3 reads CASKSDTGELFF. The CDR3 DNA is TGTGCCAGCAAGTCAGACACCGGGGAGCTGTTTTTT.

The rearrangement links TRBV5-1 to TRBJ2-1; a weak D match, TRBD1 (6 bases). This CDR3 comprises 15 residues. CDR1 SGHRS and CDR2 YFSETQ come from the germline V gene. V dropped 6 bases and J dropped 7 bases, with 20 bases sitting between them. The CDR3, as DNA: TGCGCCAGCAATCAGGGGCTAGACCTCTTTAATGAGCAGTTCTTC. Amino acid sequence: CASNQGLDLFNEQFF.

This chain joins TRBV4-1 and TRBJ1-3; TRBD1 aligns across 7 bases. The CDR3 is made up of 15 amino acids. J lost 2 bases, V lost 8 bases, and 9 bases had no gene match. Germline CDR1 is MGHRA and CDR2 is YSYEKL. This CDR3 is CASSFVRGTGNTIYF. The CDR3 DNA follows: TGCGCCAGCTCCTTTGTCAGGGGGACTGGAAACACCATATATTTT.

V gene TRBV5-1 combines with J gene TRBJ2-1; 9 bases map to TRBD2. The CDR3 loop spans 19 amino acids. The V gene's germline CDR1 is SGHRS and CDR2 YFSETQ. V gave up 0 bases and J gave up 3 bases; unmatched junction bases: 13. Here the CDR3 reads CASSLALTLAGGNYNEQFF. CDR3 coding DNA: TGCGCCAGCAGCTTGGCCCTTACACTAGCGGGCGGGAACTACAATGAGCAGTTCTTC.

This rearrangement joins TRBV7-2 to TRBJ2-3; TRBD1 matches 7 bases. V shed 5 bases and J 2 bases; nucleotides not matched to a gene: 4. This CDR3 comprises 14 residues. Germline-derived CDR1 and CDR2 are SGHTA and FQGNSA. In nucleotides, the CDR3 is TGTGCCAGCAGCCGGGACAGCTCCACAGATACGCAGTATTTT. The encoded protein is CASSRDSSTDTQYF.

Comments on this clone: The junction does not match germline at one end; this may be a read error. The genes are TRBV7-7 and TRBJ2-1; maybe TRBD2 (5 bases). Germline CDR1 SSHAT, CDR2 FNYEAQ (reference sequence). The CDR3 spans 14 residues. CDR3 coding DNA: TGTGCTAGCAGCTTAGCGACTCATTCGAATGAGCAGTTCTTC. This encodes CASSLATHSNEQFF.

The rearrangement uses TRBV30 and TRBJ1-1; TRBD1 is a possible D gene (5 bases). V shed 4 bases and J shed 11 bases, with 14 bases lying between them. The CDR3 runs to 11 residues. The V gene's germline CDR1 is GTSNPN and CDR2 SVGIG (reference sequence). CDR3 region: CAWTPRGEAFF. The CDR3 DNA reads TGTGCCTGGACCCCCCGGGGGGAGGCTTTCTTT.

The V gene is TRBV19, the J gene TRBJ1-3, with TRBD1 matching 7 bases. The CDR3 contains 14 residues. Germline CDR1 is LNHDA and CDR2 is SQIVND (reference sequence). After removal of 5 bases from V and 7 bases from J, the junction contained 8 bases not matched to a gene. CDR3 sequence reads: CASSEQGFANTIYF. CDR3 in DNA: TGTGCCAGTAGTGAACAGGGGTTTGCGAACACCATATATTTT.

The V call is TRBV11-2, the J call TRBJ1-4; the match to TRBD1 covers 7 bases. The CDR3 loop spans 15 amino acids. CDR1 and CDR2 (germline): SGHAT, FQNNGV. V gave up 5 bases and J gave up 5 bases; unmatched junction bases: 8. The CDR3 reads CASSPLGTVNEKLFF. Here the CDR3 DNA reads TGTGCCAGCAGCCCTCTTGGGACAGTAAATGAAAAACTGTTTTTT.

This clone was detected many times. The CDR3: CASSPDPTGARSGANVLTF. Written as DNA, the CDR3 is TGTGCCAGCTCACCGGACCCCACAGGGGCGCGCTCTGGGGCCAACGTCCTGACTTTC. The chain links TRBV18 to TRBJ2-6, with TRBD1 matching over 7 bases. CDR3 size: 19 residues. With 3 bases clipped from V and 0 bases from J, the junction kept 11 bases outside the gene matches. In germline, CDR1 is KGHSH, CDR2 LQKENI.

The chain joins TRBV7-2 to TRBJ1-2; TRBD1 agrees at 12 bases. V shed 1 base, J shed 8 bases, and the junction held 14 bases outside the gene matches. There are 18 residues in the CDR3. Germline V gene lookup returns CDR1 SGHTA and CDR2 FQGNSA. CDR3 DNA: TGTGCCAGCAGCTTAGGGATAGGCCCGGGACAGGGGGCGCGGGGCTACACCTTC. This gives the protein CASSLGIGPGQGARGYTF. Full variable domain (remainder filled in from reference TRBV7-2 and TRBJ1-2): GAGVSQSPSNKVTEKGKDVELRCDPISGHTALYWYRQSLGQGLEFLIYFQGNSAPDKSGLPSDRFSAERTGGSVSTLTIQRTQQEDSAVYLCASSLGIGPGQGARGYTFGSGTRLTVV.

The V call is TRBV6-6, the J call TRBJ1-1; D unclear. The CDR3 is made up of 15 amino acids. The germline V gene has CDR1 MNHNY and CDR2 SVGAGI (reference sequence). V lost 0 bases and J lost 2, with 10 bases in between. CDR3 protein: CASSYSRRINTEAFF. CDR3 nucleotides: TGTGCCAGCAGTTACTCACGGCGGATAAACACTGAAGCTTTCTTT.

In this sample, this clone turned up a few times. The gene calls are TRBV6-5 and TRBJ1-2; 9 nucleotides line up with TRBD1. Trimming took 5 bases from V and 8 from J; bases not matched to a gene: 6. Germline assignment: CDR1 MNHEY and CDR2 SVGAGI. The CDR3 is 13 residues long. CDR3 DNA: TGTGCCAGCAGTAAGGGACAGGGCTTGGGCTACACCTTC. This encodes CASSKGQGLGYTF.

This sequence joins TRBV5-4 and TRBJ2-1; D might be TRBD2 (7 bases). Germline assignment: CDR1 SGHNT and CDR2 YYREEE (reference sequence). V was trimmed by 1 base and J by 8 bases, leaving 13 bases between them. The CDR3 covers 14 residues. The CDR3 DNA reads as TGTGCCAGCAGCTTGAGGGGGGGAGGACATGAGCAGTTCTTC. Protein product: CASSLRGGGHEQFF. The variable domain in full, with the rest retrieved from reference TRBV5-4 and TRBJ2-1, is ETGVTQSPTHLIKTRGQQVTLRCSSQSGHNTVSWYQQALGQGPQFIFQYYREEENGRGNFPPRFSGLQFPNYSSELNVNALELDDSALYLCASSLRGGGHEQFFGPGTRLTVL.

The V and J genes are TRBV7-9 and TRBJ1-1; D is unresolved. Trimming cost V 1 base and J 2 bases, with 8 bases left between them. CDR1 and CDR2 (germline): SEHNR, FQNEAQ (reference sequence). The CDR3 covers 14 residues. The CDR3 is CASSLEAGNTEAFF. As DNA, the CDR3 is TGTGCCAGCAGCTTAGAGGCAGGAAACACTGAAGCTTTCTTT.

This clone has only one observation. V usage is TRBV7-2 and J usage is TRBJ1-5; 9 nucleotides match TRBD1. The CDR3 totals 15 residues. Germline lookup yields CDR1 SGHTA and CDR2 FQGNSA. V lost 6 bases and J lost 4; bases outside the gene matches: 7. CDR3 coding DNA: TGTGCCAGCAGGGGGAGTGGGACAGGGAATCAGCCCCAGCATTTT. Residues: CASRGSGTGNQPQHF.

The chain links TRBV7-2 to TRBJ2-7; 7 bases line up with TRBD1. Germline-derived CDR1 and CDR2 are SGHTA and FQGNSA. CDR3 length: 15 amino acids. With 4 bases clipped from V and 1 base from J, the junction kept 7 bases outside the gene matches. CDR3 coding DNA: TGTGCCAGCAGCTCGGGACAGACCAGATCCTACGAGCAGTACTTC. It is translated as CASSSGQTRSYEQYF.

This chain links TRBV2 with TRBJ1-3; maybe TRBD1 (6 bases). The CDR3 is 15 amino acids. Trimming stripped 6 bases from V and 7 bases from J, with 19 bases between. Germline assignment: CDR1 SNHLY and CDR2 FYNNEI. For the CDR3, the DNA is TGTGCCAGCAGACGCCAGACAGGCCCCGGGAACACCATATATTTT. As protein: CASRRQTGPGNTIYF.

This clone has just a few counts. The V and J genes are TRBV7-8 and TRBJ2-3; 16 bases map to TRBD2. V gave up 2 bases and J gave up 9 bases; unmatched junction bases: 5. CDR3 length: 16 residues. CDR1 is SGHVS and CDR2 is FQNEAQ in the germline V gene. The CDR3 DNA is TGTGCCAGCAGCTTATTGGGACTAGCGGGGGGGGGAACGCAGTATTTT. It is translated as CASSLLGLAGGGTQYF. The variable domain in full, with the rest retrieved from reference TRBV7-8 and TRBJ2-3, is GAGVSQSPRYKVAKRGQDVALRCDPISGHVSLFWYQQALGQGPEFLTYFQNEAQLDKSGLPSDRFFAERPEGSVSTLKIQRTQQEDSAVYLCASSLLGLAGGGTQYFGPGTRLTVL.

The chain is built from TRBV30 and TRBJ2-1; TRBD1 aligns across 7 bases. CDR3 length: 14 amino acids. V lost 7 bases, J lost 6 bases, and 12 bases stayed unmatched. In germline, CDR1 is GTSNPN, CDR2 SVGIG (reference sequence). CDR3 nucleotides: TGTGCCTCCCCGATAAGGGGGCGGTTCAATGAGCAGTTCTTC. Protein: CASPIRGRFNEQFF.

About this clone itself: One end of the junction is discordant with germline, which a read error may explain. This rearrangement joins TRBV7-2 to TRBJ1-2; D is perhaps TRBD1 (5 bases). The CDR3 spans 13 residues. Germline-derived CDR1 and CDR2 are SGHTA and FQGNSA. CDR3 DNA: TGTGCCAGCAGCACGCGACAGAACTATAGCTACACCTTC. It encodes CASSTRQNYSYTF.

The chain combines TRBV6-1 with TRBJ1-2; perhaps TRBD1 as D (5 bases). The CDR3 totals 14 residues. CDR1 is MNHNS and CDR2 is SASEGT in the germline V gene. Trimming pared 8 bases from V and 5 bases from J, leaving 18 bases between. The CDR3 here is CASDRQIGGYGYTF. Written as DNA, the CDR3 is TGTGCCAGCGATCGGCAAATCGGGGGATATGGCTACACCTTC.

The chain links TRBV4-2 to TRBJ1-1, with a weak D call TRBD1 (5 bases). V gave up 0 bases and J gave up 3 bases, with 8 bases separating them. The CDR3 loop spans 14 amino acids. In germline, CDR1 is LGHNA, CDR2 YNFKEQ. The CDR3 protein is CASSQDKGHTEAFF. The DNA for the CDR3 is TGTGCCAGCAGCCAAGATAAGGGGCACACTGAAGCTTTCTTT.

The chain combines TRBV6-4 with TRBJ1-5, with D maybe TRBD1 (5 bases). CDR3 length: 13 amino acids. Trimming removed 3 bases at V and 9 bases at J, with 12 bases between. Germline V lookup: CDR1 MRHNA, CDR2 SNTAGT. The CDR3 DNA reads TGTGCCAGCAGTGAGGTGGGGAGGGGGCCCCAGCATTTT. This translates into CASSEVGRGPQHF.

This clone came up a few times. The rearrangement links TRBV6-1 to TRBJ1-1, with D perhaps TRBD1 (5 bases). CDR3 length: 14 amino acids. Trimming took off 6 bases at V and 1 base at J, with 12 bases between the two ends. Germline loops: CDR1 MNHNS, CDR2 SASEGT. This chain's CDR3 is CASREGPQNTEAFF. The CDR3 nucleotides read TGTGCCAGCAGGGAGGGACCGCAGAACACTGAAGCTTTCTTT.

This chain uses TRBV9 with TRBJ2-3; 7 positions agree with TRBD2. Germline V lookup: CDR1 SGDLS, CDR2 YYNGEE. This CDR3 is built from 17 residues. V shed 0 bases and J 7 bases; nucleotides not matched to a gene: 14. The CDR3 DNA is TGTGCCAGCAGCGTAGAGGATGTGGGGCGGGGGTCGAATACGCAGTATTTT. It is translated as CASSVEDVGRGSNTQYF.